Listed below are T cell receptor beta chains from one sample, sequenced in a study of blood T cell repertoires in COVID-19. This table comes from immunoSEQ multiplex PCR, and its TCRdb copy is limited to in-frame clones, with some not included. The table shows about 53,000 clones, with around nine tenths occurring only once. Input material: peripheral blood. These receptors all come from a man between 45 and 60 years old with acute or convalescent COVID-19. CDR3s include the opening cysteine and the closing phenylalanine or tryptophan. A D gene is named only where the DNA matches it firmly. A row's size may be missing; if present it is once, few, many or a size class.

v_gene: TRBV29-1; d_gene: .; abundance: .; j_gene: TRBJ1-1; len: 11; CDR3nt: TGCAGCGTTTCAGGGAACACTGAAGCTTTCTTT; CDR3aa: CSVSGNTEAFF
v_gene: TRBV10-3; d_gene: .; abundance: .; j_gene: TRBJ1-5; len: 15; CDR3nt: TGTGCCATCAAGGAGGGCGGTTTCAGCAATCAGCCCCAGCATTTT; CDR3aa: CAIKEGGFSNQPQHF
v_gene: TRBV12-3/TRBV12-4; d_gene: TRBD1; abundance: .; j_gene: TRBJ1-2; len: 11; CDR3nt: TGTGCCAGCAGTACAGGGGACGGCTACACCTTC; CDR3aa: CASSTGDGYTF
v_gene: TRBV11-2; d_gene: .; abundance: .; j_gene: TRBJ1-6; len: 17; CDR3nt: TGTGCCAGCAGCTTAGGTCCACTTCCCACTGCGGATTCACCCCTCCACTTT; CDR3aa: CASSLGPLPTADSPLHF
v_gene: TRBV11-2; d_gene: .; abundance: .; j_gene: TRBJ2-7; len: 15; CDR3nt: TGTGCCAGCAGCTTACCCATGGCGGGCCCCTACGAGCAGTACTTC; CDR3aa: CASSLPMAGPYEQYF
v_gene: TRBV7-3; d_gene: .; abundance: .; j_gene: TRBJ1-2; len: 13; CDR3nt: TGTGCCAGCAGCTTAAGAAGGGGAATTGGCTACACCTTC; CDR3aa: CASSLRRGIGYTF
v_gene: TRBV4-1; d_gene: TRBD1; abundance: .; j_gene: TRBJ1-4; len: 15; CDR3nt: TGCGCCAGCAGCCCGCCGGGACAGGGCGGTGAAAAACTGTTTTTT; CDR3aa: CASSPPGQGGEKLFF
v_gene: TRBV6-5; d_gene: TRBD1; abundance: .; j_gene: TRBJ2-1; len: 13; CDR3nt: TGTGCCAGCGGAGGACAGGGCAACAATGAGCAGTTCTTC; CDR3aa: CASGGQGNNEQFF
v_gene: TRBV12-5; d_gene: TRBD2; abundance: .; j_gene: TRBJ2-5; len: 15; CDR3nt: TGTGCTAGTGGTTTGGGTAGCGGGAGGGCGGAGACCCAGTACTTC; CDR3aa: CASGLGSGRAETQYF
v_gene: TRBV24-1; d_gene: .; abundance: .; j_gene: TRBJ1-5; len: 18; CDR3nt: TGTGCCACCAGTGATCATCCAAGTACTGGGGCCGGCAATCAGCCCCAGCATTTT; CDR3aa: CATSDHPSTGAGNQPQHF
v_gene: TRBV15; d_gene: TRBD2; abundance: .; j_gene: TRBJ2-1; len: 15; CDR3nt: TGTGCCACCCGACCCCGCGGGAGTCCCTACAATGAGCAGTTCTTC; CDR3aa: CATRPRGSPYNEQFF
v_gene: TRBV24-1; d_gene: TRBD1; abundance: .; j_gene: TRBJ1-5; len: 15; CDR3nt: TGTGCCACCAGTGATTTATCAGGGGGCGATCAGCCCCAGCATTTT; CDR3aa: CATSDLSGGDQPQHF
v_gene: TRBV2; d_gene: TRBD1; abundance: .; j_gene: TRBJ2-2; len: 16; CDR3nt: TGTGCCAGCAGTATGGGACAGATCTCGACCACCGGGGAGCTGTTTTTT; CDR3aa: CASSMGQISTTGELFF
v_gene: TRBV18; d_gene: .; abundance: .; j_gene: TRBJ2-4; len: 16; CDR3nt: TGTGCCAGCTCACCACCCGGGAGCCTGGCCAAAAACATTCAGTACTTC; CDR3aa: CASSPPGSLAKNIQYF
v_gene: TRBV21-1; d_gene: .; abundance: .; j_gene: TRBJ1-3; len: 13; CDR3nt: TGTGCCAGCAGCAAATACCACGGGAACACCATATATTTT; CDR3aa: CASSKYHGNTIYF
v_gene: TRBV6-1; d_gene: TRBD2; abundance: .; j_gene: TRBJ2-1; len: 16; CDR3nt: TGTGCCAGCAGTGAGAGGGCGGGAGGGCCCTACAATGAGCAGTTCTTC; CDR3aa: CASSERAGGPYNEQFF
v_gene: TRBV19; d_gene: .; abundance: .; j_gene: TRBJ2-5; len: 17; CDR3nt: TGTGCCAGTAGTTCTTACGGGGACGACAGGAGTGAAGAGACCCAGTACTTC; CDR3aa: CASSSYGDDRSEETQYF
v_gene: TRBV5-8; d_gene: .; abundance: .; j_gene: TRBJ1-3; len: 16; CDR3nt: TGTGCCAGCAGCTTGGACTCGACAGACTCAGGAAACACCATATATTTT; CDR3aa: CASSLDSTDSGNTIYF
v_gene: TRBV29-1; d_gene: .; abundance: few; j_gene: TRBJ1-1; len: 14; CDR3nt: TGCAGCGTCGCCGTCGGGGTCAGGAACACTGAAGCTTTCTTT; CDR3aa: CSVAVGVRNTEAFF
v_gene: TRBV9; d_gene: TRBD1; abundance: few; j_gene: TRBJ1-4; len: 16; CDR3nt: TGTGCCAGCAGCGCCCCGCCCGGGACAGGGGGTGAAAAACTGTTTTTT; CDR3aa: CASSAPPGTGGEKLFF
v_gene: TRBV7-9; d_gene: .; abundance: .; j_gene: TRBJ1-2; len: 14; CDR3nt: TGTGCCAGCAGCTTATTTGGGGCCAGCTATGGCTACACCTTC; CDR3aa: CASSLFGASYGYTF
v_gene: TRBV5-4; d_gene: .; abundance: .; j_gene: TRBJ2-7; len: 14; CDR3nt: TGTGCCAGCAGCCCGATACAGGGATTCTCCGAGCAGTACTTC; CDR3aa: CASSPIQGFSEQYF
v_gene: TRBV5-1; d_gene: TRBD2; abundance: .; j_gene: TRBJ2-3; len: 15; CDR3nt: TGCGCCAGCAGCTTGGTAGCGGGGGGCACAGATACGCAGTATTTT; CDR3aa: CASSLVAGGTDTQYF